This entry features one T cell receptor beta chain sequence. Antigen: not known. The data were obtained in a study of T cell responses to AZD1222 COVID-19 vaccine. The germline V gene has CDR1 GTSNPN and CDR2 SVGIG (reference sequence). V was clipped by 3 bases and J by 8 bases, with 13 bases between them. The length of the CDR3 is 12 residues. Study findings and constraints: The study reported that nearly half of spike-specific TCRs target unmutated variant regions. A rise in Spike-specific TCR breadth and depth followed two AZD1222 doses. Donors, mostly white British, included more females; clonal diversity was possibly underestimated.

Profiling relied on immunoSEQ multiplex PCR, and the TCRdb table lists in-frame clones only, not all of them. The profile shows more than 85,000 clones, 91% of them singletons. This clonotype was obtained from an adult in good health. The sequencing used peripheral blood, collected on day 0 of AZD1222 vaccination. This chain links TRBV30 with TRBJ1-1, with unresolved D. Here the CDR3 DNA reads TGTGCCTGGAGCCCCCCAAACGCGGAAGCTTTCTTT. It translates to CAWSPPNAEAFF. Full variable domain (remainder filled in from reference TRBV30 and TRBJ1-1): SQTIHQWPATLVQPVGSPLSLECTVEGTSNPNLYWYRQAAGRGLQLLFYSVGIGQISSEVPQNLSASRPQDRQFILSSKKLLLSDSGFYLCAWSPPNAEAFFGQGTRLTVV.